This TCR beta chain is from a study of cytomegalovirus exposure and HLA in healthy donors. With 60 Vbeta and 13 Jbeta primers, the PCR was carried out. Only in-frame clones appear in the TCRdb table, and some are missing; sequencing was by immunoSEQ multiplex PCR. This table holds about 110,000 clones, 73% found once. Only a few counts were recorded for this clone. Its antigen is undetermined. General study results and limits: What a later analysis reportedly showed was that an Asian-associated ancestry cluster had fewer N-insertions than the roughly 670-donor mean.

Sequencing was done on a sample of PBMCs. The receptor was isolated from a middle-aged man in good health and CMV-seronegative.

Here the CDR3 reads CASSIAGGEYEQYF. The CDR3 coding sequence is TGTGCCAGTAGTATTGCGGGAGGTGAATACGAGCAGTACTTC. This chain joins TRBV19 and TRBJ2-7; 8 nucleotides line up with TRBD2. CDR1 and CDR2 (germline): LNHDA, SQIVND (reference sequence). CDR3 size: 14 residues. Trimming cost V 3 bases and J 4 bases; bases outside gene matches: 5.